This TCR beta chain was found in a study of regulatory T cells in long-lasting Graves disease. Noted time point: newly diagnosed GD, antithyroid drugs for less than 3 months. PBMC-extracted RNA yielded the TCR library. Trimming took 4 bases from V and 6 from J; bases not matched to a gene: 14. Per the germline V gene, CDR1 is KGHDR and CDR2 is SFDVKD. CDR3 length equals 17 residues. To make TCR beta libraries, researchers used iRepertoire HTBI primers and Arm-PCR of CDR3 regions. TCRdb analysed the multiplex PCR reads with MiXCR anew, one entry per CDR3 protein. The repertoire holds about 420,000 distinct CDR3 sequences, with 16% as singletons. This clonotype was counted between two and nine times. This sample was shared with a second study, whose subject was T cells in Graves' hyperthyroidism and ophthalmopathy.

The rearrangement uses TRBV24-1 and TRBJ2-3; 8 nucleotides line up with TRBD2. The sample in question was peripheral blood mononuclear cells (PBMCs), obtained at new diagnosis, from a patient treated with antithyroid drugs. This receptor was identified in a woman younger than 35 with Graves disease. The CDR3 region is CATSDRSASGPWDTQYF. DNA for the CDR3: TGTGCCACCAGTGACAGGTCGGCTAGCGGGCCCTGGGATACGCAGTATTTT.